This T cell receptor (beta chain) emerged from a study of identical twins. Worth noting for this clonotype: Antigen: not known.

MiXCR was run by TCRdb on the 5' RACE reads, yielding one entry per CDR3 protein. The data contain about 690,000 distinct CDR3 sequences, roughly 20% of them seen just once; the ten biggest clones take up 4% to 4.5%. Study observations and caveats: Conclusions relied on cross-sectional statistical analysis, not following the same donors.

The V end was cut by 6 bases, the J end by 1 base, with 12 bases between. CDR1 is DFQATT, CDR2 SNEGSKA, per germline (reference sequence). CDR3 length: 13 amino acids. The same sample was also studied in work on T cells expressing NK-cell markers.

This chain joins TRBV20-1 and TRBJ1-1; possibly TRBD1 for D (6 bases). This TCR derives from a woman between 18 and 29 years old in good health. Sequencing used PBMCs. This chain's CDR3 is CSAWGPGNTEAFF. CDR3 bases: TGCAGTGCATGGGGGCCAGGGAACACTGAAGCTTTCTTT.